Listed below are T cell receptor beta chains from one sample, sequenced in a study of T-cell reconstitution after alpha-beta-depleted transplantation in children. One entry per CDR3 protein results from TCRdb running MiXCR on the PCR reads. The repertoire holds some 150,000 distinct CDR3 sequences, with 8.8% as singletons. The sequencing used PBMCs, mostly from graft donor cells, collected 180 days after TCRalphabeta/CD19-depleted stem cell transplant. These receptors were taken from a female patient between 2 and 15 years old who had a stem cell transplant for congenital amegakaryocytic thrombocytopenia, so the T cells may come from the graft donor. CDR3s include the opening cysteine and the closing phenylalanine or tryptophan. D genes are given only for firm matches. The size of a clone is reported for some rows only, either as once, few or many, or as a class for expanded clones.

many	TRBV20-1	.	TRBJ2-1	CSAYDSILSSYNEQFF	TGCAGTGCTTACGACTCGATTTTGAGCTCCTACAATGAGCAGTTCTTC
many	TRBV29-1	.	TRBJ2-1	CSVRTDSYNEQFF	TGCAGCGTTAGGACAGATTCCTACAATGAGCAGTTCTTC
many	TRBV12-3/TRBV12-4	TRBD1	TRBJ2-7	CASSFWDRAHEQYF	TGTGCCAGCAGTTTCTGGGACAGGGCCCACGAGCAGTACTTC
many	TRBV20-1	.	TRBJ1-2	CSAVDSSHGYTF	TGCAGTGCTGTGGACAGTAGTCATGGCTACACCTTC
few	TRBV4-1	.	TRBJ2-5	CASSQDRGLTQYF	TGCGCCAGCAGCCAAGACAGGGGACTGACCCAGTACTTC
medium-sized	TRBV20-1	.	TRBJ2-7	CSATDSFYEQYF	TGCAGTGCAACGGACAGCTTCTACGAGCAGTACTTC
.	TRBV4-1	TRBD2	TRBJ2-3	CASSHLGRVAPTDTQYF	TGCGCCAGCAGCCACCTAGGGAGGGTAGCTCCCACAGATACGCAGTATTTT
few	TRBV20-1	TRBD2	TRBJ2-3	CSASAGGLSNTQYF	TGCAGTGCTAGCGCGGGGGGGTTGTCCAATACGCAGTATTTT
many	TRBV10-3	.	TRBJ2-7	CAISAWVPPYEQYF	TGTGCCATCAGTGCGTGGGTACCCCCCTACGAGCAGTACTTC
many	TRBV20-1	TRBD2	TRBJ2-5	CSAREARGGSETQYF	TGCAGTGCTAGAGAGGCTCGGGGCGGGAGTGAGACCCAGTACTTC
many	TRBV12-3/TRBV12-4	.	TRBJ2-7	CASSRHYYEQYF	TGTGCCAGCAGCCGTCACTACTACGAGCAGTACTTC
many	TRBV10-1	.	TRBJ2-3	CASPGDTQYF	TGCGCCAGCCCGGGGGATACGCAGTATTTT
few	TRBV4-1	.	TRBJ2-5	CASSQPGRNFETQYF	TGCGCCAGCAGCCAACCGGGACGAAATTTCGAGACCCAGTACTTC
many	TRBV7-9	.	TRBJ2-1	CASSHRESNEQFF	TGTGCCAGCAGCCACAGGGAAAGCAATGAGCAGTTCTTC
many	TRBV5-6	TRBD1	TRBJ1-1	CASRWGQGHTEAFF	TGTGCCAGCAGGTGGGGACAGGGGCACACTGAAGCTTTCTTT
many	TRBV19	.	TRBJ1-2	CASSQTYGYTF	TGTGCCAGTAGCCAGACCTATGGCTACACCTTC
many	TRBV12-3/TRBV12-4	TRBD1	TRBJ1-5	CASRWDRGHQPQHF	TGTGCCAGCAGATGGGACAGGGGGCATCAGCCCCAGCATTTT
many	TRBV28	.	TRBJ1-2	CASSLWIRDGANYGYTF	TGTGCCAGCAGTTTATGGATCCGGGACGGGGCAAACTATGGCTACACCTTC
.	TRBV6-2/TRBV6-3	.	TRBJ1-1	CASMAAGDFAEAFF	TGTGCCAGCATGGCTGCGGGGGACTTCGCTGAAGCTTTCTTT
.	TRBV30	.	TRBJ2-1	CAWGLNNEQFF	TGTGCCTGGGGCTTGAACAATGAGCAGTTCTTC
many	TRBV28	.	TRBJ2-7	CASSAPPQGGEQYF	TGTGCCAGCAGCGCTCCGCCTCAAGGTGGCGAGCAGTACTTC
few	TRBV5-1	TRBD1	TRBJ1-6	CASSLAGQGGSPLHF	TGCGCCAGCAGCTTGGCCGGACAGGGTGGTTCACCCCTCCACTTT
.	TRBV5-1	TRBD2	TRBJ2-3	CASSYGGLAGVDTQYF	TGCGCCAGCAGCTATGGGGGACTAGCGGGAGTCGATACGCAGTATTTT
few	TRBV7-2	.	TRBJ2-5	CASSPYKGRRGTQYF	TGTGCCAGCAGCCCCTATAAGGGGCGGAGGGGGACCCAGTACTTC
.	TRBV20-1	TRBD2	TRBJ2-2	CSARAAGAGDTGELFF	TGCAGTGCTAGAGCTGCCGGAGCGGGGGACACCGGGGAGCTGTTTTTT
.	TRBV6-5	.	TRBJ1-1	CASSYYYRTNTEAFF	TGTGCCAGCAGTTACTATTACCGGACTAACACTGAAGCTTTCTTT
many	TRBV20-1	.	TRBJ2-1	CSARGLAREQFF	TGCAGTGCTAGAGGGCTAGCAAGGGAGCAGTTCTTC
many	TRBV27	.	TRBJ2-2	CASSLYTGKTGELFF	TGTGCCAGCAGTTTATATACAGGCAAAACCGGGGAGCTGTTTTTT
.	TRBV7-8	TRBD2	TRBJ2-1	CASTSRASGANEQFF	TGTGCCAGCACCTCGAGAGCTAGCGGGGCCAATGAGCAGTTCTTC
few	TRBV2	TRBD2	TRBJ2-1	CAPHALTIGTSGKHQQFF	TGTGCCCCCCACGCACTTACGATCGGGACTAGCGGGAAGCATCAGCAGTTCTTC
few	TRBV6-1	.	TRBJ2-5	CASNNSPNQETQYF	TGTGCCAGCAACAACAGCCCAAACCAAGAGACCCAGTACTTC
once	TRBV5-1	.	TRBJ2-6	CASGGHSGANGLTF	TGCGCCAGCGGGGGACACTCTGGGGCCAACGGCCTGACTTTC
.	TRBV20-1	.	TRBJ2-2	CSARDPTRNTGELFF	TGCAGTGCTAGAGACCCGACTAGGAACACCGGGGAGCTGTTTTTT
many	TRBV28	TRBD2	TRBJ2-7	CASSLIPFPLAENYEQYF	TGTGCCAGCAGTCTTATCCCCTTCCCACTAGCGGAGAACTACGAGCAGTACTTC
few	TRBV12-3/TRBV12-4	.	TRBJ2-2	CASSLKLRLVGTGELFF	TGTGCCAGCAGTTTAAAGTTGAGACTAGTGGGTACCGGGGAGCTGTTTTTT
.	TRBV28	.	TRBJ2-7	CASRTLPRTQGVHEQYF	TGTGCCAGCAGAACCCTCCCGCGGACTCAGGGCGTCCACGAGCAGTACTTC
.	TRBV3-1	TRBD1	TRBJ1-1	CASSPNRAGQGPRPYSEAFF	TGTGCCAGCAGCCCAAACCGCGCGGGACAGGGCCCCCGACCGTACTCTGAAGCTTTCTTT
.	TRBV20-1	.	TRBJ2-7	CSAEVLNATYEQYF	TGCAGTGCTGAGGTATTGAACGCTACCTACGAGCAGTACTTC
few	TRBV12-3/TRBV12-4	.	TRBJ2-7	CASNSGGSLKGISYEQYF	TGTGCCAGCAACTCGGGTGGTTCATTGAAGGGTATCTCCTACGAGCAGTACTTC
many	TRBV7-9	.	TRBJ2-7	CASSFKPEGVADEQYF	TGTGCCAGCAGCTTCAAGCCTGAGGGGGTAGCGGACGAGCAGTACTTC
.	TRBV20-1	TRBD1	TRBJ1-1	CSASPRDRGAGNTEAFF	TGCAGTGCTAGCCCCCGGGACAGGGGGGCGGGTAACACTGAAGCTTTCTTT
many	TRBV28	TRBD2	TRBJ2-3	CASNPPSGGALGDTQYF	TGTGCCAGCAATCCCCCAAGCGGGGGGGCCTTGGGAGATACGCAGTATTTT
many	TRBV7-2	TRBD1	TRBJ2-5	CASSLVDRVETQYF	TGTGCCAGCAGCTTAGTGGACAGGGTTGAGACCCAGTACTTC
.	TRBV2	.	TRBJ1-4	CASNLDRSNEKLFF	TGTGCCAGCAACCTAGACAGGTCTAATGAAAAACTGTTTTTT
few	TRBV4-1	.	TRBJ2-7	CASSQDRRDPEFPSFSEQYF	TGCGCCAGCAGCCAAGATAGAAGGGACCCGGAGTTTCCTAGTTTTTCCGAGCAGTACTTC
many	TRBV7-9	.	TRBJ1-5	CASSLARYQPQHF	TGTGCCAGCAGCTTAGCTAGATATCAGCCCCAGCATTTT
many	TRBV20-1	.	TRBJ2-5	CSARDLLAAKETQYF	TGCAGTGCTAGAGACCTACTTGCCGCAAAAGAGACCCAGTACTTC
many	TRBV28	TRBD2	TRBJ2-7	CAAGGTSDEQYF	TGTGCCGCCGGGGGGACGAGTGACGAGCAGTACTTC
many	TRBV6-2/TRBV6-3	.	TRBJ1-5	CASGWLGNQPQHF	TGTGCCAGCGGATGGCTTGGCAATCAGCCCCAGCATTTT
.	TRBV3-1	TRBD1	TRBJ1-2	CATWGNRGEVYGYTF	TGTGCCACCTGGGGGAACAGGGGCGAGGTCTATGGCTACACCTTC
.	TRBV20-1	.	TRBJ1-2	CSAVTGMGYTF	TGCAGTGCTGTCACAGGGATGGGCTACACCTTC
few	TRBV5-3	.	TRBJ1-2	CARSPAPGDGINYGYTF	TGTGCCAGGAGCCCTGCTCCGGGGGACGGGATTAACTATGGCTACACCTTC
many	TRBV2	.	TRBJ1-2	CASSDGVYYGYTF	TGTGCCAGCAGTGACGGGGTCTACTATGGCTACACCTTC
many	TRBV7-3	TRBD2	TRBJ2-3	CASSLTPGTNTQYF	TGTGCCAGCAGCTTAACCCCCGGGACTAATACGCAGTATTTT
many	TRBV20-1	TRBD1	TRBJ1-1	CSALPGQLNTEAFF	TGCAGTGCGCTTCCGGGACAGCTGAACACTGAAGCTTTCTTT
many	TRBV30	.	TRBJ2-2	CAWSAYRHANTGELFF	TGTGCCTGGAGTGCTTACAGGCACGCGAACACCGGGGAGCTGTTTTTT
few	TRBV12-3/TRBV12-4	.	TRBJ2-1	CASTLRAVEQFF	TGTGCCAGCACCCTACGGGCGGTTGAGCAGTTCTTC